A selection of T cell receptor beta chains follows, all from one sample in a study of cytomegalovirus exposure and HLA in healthy donors. Sequencing used immunoSEQ multiplex PCR; TCRdb keeps in-frame clones, though not all of them. The sample lists 100,000 to 150,000 clones, 89% occurring once. Material: PBMCs. All receptors derive from a woman younger than 30 in good health and CMV-seronegative. The CDR3 runs from the conserved cysteine through the conserved F or W. Each record gives: J gene, V gene, D gene, CDR3 DNA, CDR3 protein. D genes are given only for firm matches.

J gene: TRBJ2-7; V gene: TRBV6-6; D gene: NA; CDR3 DNA: TGTGCCAGCAGCCTCAGGGGAAATTATATCTACGAGCAGTACTTC; CDR3 protein: CASSLRGNYIYEQYF
J gene: TRBJ1-4; V gene: TRBV25-1; D gene: NA; CDR3 DNA: TGTGCCAGCAGTTTGTCGGCGGGTAATGAAAAACTGTTTTTT; CDR3 protein: CASSLSAGNEKLFF
J gene: TRBJ2-7; V gene: TRBV5-1; D gene: TRBD1; CDR3 DNA: TGCGCCAGCAGCCTCGGGACAGGGGGAACCTACGAGCAGTACTTC; CDR3 protein: CASSLGTGGTYEQYF
J gene: TRBJ2-1; V gene: TRBV11-2; D gene: TRBD2; CDR3 DNA: TGTGCCAGCAGCTCCAATCTCGGACTAGCGGGTAGCGATGAGCAGTTCTTC; CDR3 protein: CASSSNLGLAGSDEQFF
J gene: TRBJ2-7; V gene: TRBV6-1; D gene: TRBD2; CDR3 DNA: TGTGCCAGCACCACCGGGGGGGAGGCCTACGAGCAGTACTTC; CDR3 protein: CASTTGGEAYEQYF
J gene: TRBJ2-7; V gene: TRBV2; D gene: TRBD2; CDR3 DNA: TGTGCCAGCGGGGAGACTAGCGGGAAAGAGCAGTACTTC; CDR3 protein: CASGETSGKEQYF
J gene: TRBJ2-7; V gene: TRBV6-5; D gene: TRBD2; CDR3 DNA: TGTGCCAGCGGGACTAGCGCTACCTACGAGCAGTACTTC; CDR3 protein: CASGTSATYEQYF
J gene: TRBJ2-2; V gene: TRBV27; D gene: TRBD2; CDR3 DNA: TGTGCCACCGGATCTCGGACTAGCGGGAGTATGGGCACCGGGGAGCTGTTTTTT; CDR3 protein: CATGSRTSGSMGTGELFF
J gene: TRBJ2-1; V gene: TRBV27; D gene: TRBD2; CDR3 DNA: TGTGCCAGCAGAGTTGGCGCGGGAGAAGGGGACAATGAGCAGTTCTTC; CDR3 protein: CASRVGAGEGDNEQFF
J gene: TRBJ2-7; V gene: TRBV11-2; D gene: TRBD2; CDR3 DNA: TGTGCCAGCAGCTTAAATTCCCAAGTAGCGGGGCTAAACTACGAGCAGTACTTC; CDR3 protein: CASSLNSQVAGLNYEQYF
J gene: TRBJ1-2; V gene: TRBV7-9; D gene: TRBD1; CDR3 DNA: TGTGCCAGCAGCCCAACCGTGACAGGGTCGACCTATGGCTACACCTTC; CDR3 protein: CASSPTVTGSTYGYTF
J gene: TRBJ2-1; V gene: TRBV7-8; D gene: NA; CDR3 DNA: TGTGCCAGCAGCTTACGCAGGTCGGTCTCCTACAATGAGCAGTTCTTC; CDR3 protein: CASSLRRSVSYNEQFF
J gene: TRBJ2-6; V gene: TRBV10-3; D gene: NA; CDR3 DNA: TGTGCCATCAGTGGACAGGAACCGGGCGGGGCCAACGTCCTGACTTTC; CDR3 protein: CAISGQEPGGANVLTF
J gene: TRBJ2-1; V gene: TRBV12-5; D gene: TRBD2; CDR3 DNA: TGTGCTAGTGGTTTGTCCCGAGATAGCGGGAGTTTTTCCTACAATGAGCAGTTCTTC; CDR3 protein: CASGLSRDSGSFSYNEQFF
J gene: TRBJ2-1; V gene: TRBV6-5; D gene: TRBD2; CDR3 DNA: TGTGCCAGCGGGCGGGGCGGGAGGGCGTTCAATGAGCAGTTCTTC; CDR3 protein: CASGRGGRAFNEQFF
J gene: TRBJ2-2; V gene: TRBV15; D gene: NA; CDR3 DNA: TGTGCCACCAGCAGGCCTCGGTGGGGGACAAACACCGGGGAGCTGTTTTTT; CDR3 protein: CATSRPRWGTNTGELFF
J gene: TRBJ1-2; V gene: TRBV4-1; D gene: TRBD1; CDR3 DNA: TGCGCCAGCAGCCTCATGGTACCCGGACAGGGGAGGGGCTACACCTTC; CDR3 protein: CASSLMVPGQGRGYTF
J gene: TRBJ2-3; V gene: TRBV10-1; D gene: TRBD2; CDR3 DNA: TGCGCCAGCAGTGAGTCGGCGGGAGGGCCGTCAGATACGCAGTATTTT; CDR3 protein: CASSESAGGPSDTQYF
J gene: TRBJ2-7; V gene: TRBV11-3; D gene: NA; CDR3 DNA: TGTGCCAGCAGCTTTCGCTACGAGCAGTACTTC; CDR3 protein: CASSFRYEQYF
J gene: TRBJ2-7; V gene: TRBV5-4; D gene: TRBD2; CDR3 DNA: TGTGCCAGCAGCCCTGAGGGAGGGCGGCCCTACGAGCAGTACTTC; CDR3 protein: CASSPEGGRPYEQYF